Reported below is one T cell receptor beta chain. The antigen is not known. Three rounds of nested PCR, following a modified ARM-PCR protocol, produced the TCRbeta library. TCRdb independently ran MiXCR on the multiplex PCR reads; one entry per CDR3 protein. The table shows about 200,000 distinct CDR3 sequences, with 70% to 75% occurring only once. The template was RNA from unsorted bulk tissue. The data were obtained in a study of tumor and adjacent non-tumor tissue in lung cancer. As for the study in general: Aged 31 to 76 years, patients included 10 men and 4 to 6 women with stage I to III disease. Overall study findings and caveats: Significantly higher TCR diversity was found in tumor than normal lung. Top 100 clones took a larger repertoire share in normal lung.

Germline CDR1 is SGHAT and CDR2 is FQNNGV. CDR3 size: 12 residues. Trimming pared 5 bases from V and 10 bases from J, leaving 14 bases between. V usage is TRBV11-2 and J usage is TRBJ1-2, with D unclear. Sequencing was done on a sample of lung tumor tissue. The origin of this receptor is a man in his sixties with non-small cell lung cancer. The chain's CDR3 is CASSPVRRLYTF. Written as DNA, the CDR3 is TGTGCCAGCAGCCCCGTGAGACGGCTCTACACCTTC.